This T cell receptor (beta chain) was sequenced for a study of CD8 T cells in Susac syndrome. Negative isolation yielded CD4+ and CD8+ T cells, and FACS enriched TEMRA cells. An input of roughly 0.5 to 1 ug of RNA was subjected to reverse transcription using random hexamers. The authors amplified TCR beta CDR3 across 54 Vbeta and 13 Jbeta using immunoSEQ multiplex PCR. TCRdb reanalysed the immunoSEQ multiplex PCR reads using MiXCR and keeps one entry per CDR3 protein. The profile shows about 69,000 distinct CDR3 sequences, around 90% of them singletons. This CDR3 is built from 18 residues. CDR1 and CDR2 (germline): KGHSH, LQKENI. With V trimmed by 3 bases and J by 1 base, 9 bases remained unmatched.

The chain couples TRBV18 to TRBJ2-1; 10 bases fit TRBD1. Source material: CD8+ T cells from PBMCs. This clonotype originated in a human donor with multiple sclerosis. The DNA of the CDR3 is TGTGCCAGCTCACCTTGGGACAGGGGAGAGGGGTCCTACAATGAGCAGTTCTTC. It specifies CASSPWDRGEGSYNEQFF. The full variable domain, in which reference TRBV18 and TRBJ2-1 provide the parts outside the CDR3, is NAGVMQNPRHLVRRRGQEARLRCSPMKGHSHVYWYRQLPEEGLKFMVYLQKENIIDESGMPKERFSAEFPKEGPSILRIQQVVRGDSAAYFCASSPWDRGEGSYNEQFFGPGTRLTVL.